These 17 T cell receptor beta chains originate from one sample sequenced in a study of T cell responses to AZD1222 COVID-19 vaccine (dated by TCRdb to the early 2020s). This specimen's time point label, per the study, means: baseline before first vaccination. To prepare the library, the immunoSEQ multiplex PCR assay was applied. What TCRdb holds here is the immuneACCESS table cut down to in-frame rearrangements. Part of the clones is not present; checked against another copy, under half of the missing clones reflect an unresolved V gene, and the others are unexplained. The sample table records about 150,000 clones; more than 90% of these occur just once. Approximately 17% of the sample belongs to the ten largest clones. Here the sequenced sample was peripheral blood, taken on day 0 of AZD1222 vaccination. The receptors here all came from an adult in good health.

The gene calls are TRBV15 and TRBJ2-1, with D maybe TRBD1 (6 bases). CDR3 size: 15 residues. Germline V CDR1 and CDR2: LNHNV, YYDKDF (reference sequence). Trimming removed 5 bases from V and 6 bases from J, with 17 bases in between. DNA of the CDR3: TGTGCCACCAGCCCCCTATGGGACACCATCAATGAGCAGTTCTTC. Encoded protein: CATSPLWDTINEQFF.

The chain couples TRBV18 to TRBJ2-1, with 10 nucleotides matching TRBD1. Germline CDR1 reads KGHSH; CDR2 reads LQKENI. CDR3 length: 15 amino acids. The ends lost 3 bases at V and 7 bases at J; junction bases unmatched: 6. The CDR3 region is CASSPTGTGDNEQFF. CDR3 nucleotide sequence: TGTGCCAGCTCACCGACCGGGACAGGGGATAATGAGCAGTTCTTC.

The chain couples TRBV5-1 to TRBJ1-1, with D perhaps matching TRBD1 (5 bases). Germline values: CDR1 SGHRS, CDR2 YFSETQ. Trimming shortened V by 3 bases and J by 0 bases, and 9 bases separated the two germline ends. The CDR3 has 14 amino acids. This CDR3 is CASSSGGMNTEAFF. CDR3 nucleotides: TGCGCCAGCAGCTCCGGGGGTATGAACACTGAAGCTTTCTTT.

This clone was counted a single time. The V gene is TRBV14, the J gene TRBJ1-1; perhaps TRBD1 as D (6 bases). V was clipped by 0 bases and J by 0 bases, with 11 bases between them. The CDR3 contains 16 residues. CDR1 and CDR2 from the germline V gene are SGHDN and FVKESK. The CDR3 DNA reads TGTGCCAGCAGCCAAGATTGGGGGCTGTTGAACACTGAAGCTTTCTTT. Protein: CASSQDWGLLNTEAFF. Looking up the rest from reference TRBV14 and TRBJ1-1 gives the full variable domain: EAGVTQFPSHSVIEKGQTVTLRCDPISGHDNLYWYRRVMGKEIKFLLHFVKESKQDESGMPNNRFLAERTGGTYSTLKVQPAELEDSGVYFCASSQDWGLLNTEAFFGQGTRLTVV.

V and J are TRBV5-1 and TRBJ2-5; TRBD1 agrees at 9 bases. V was clipped by 4 bases and J by 5 bases; unmatched bases: 3. This CDR3 has 13 residues. The germline V gene encodes CDR1 SGHRS and CDR2 YFSETQ. In nucleotides, the CDR3 is TGCGCCAGCAGCAGGGACAGGGCTGAGACCCAGTACTTC. It specifies CASSRDRAETQYF.

The genes are TRBV7-6 and TRBJ2-5, with D unclear. The CDR3 contains 15 residues. V lost 5 bases, J lost 2 bases, and 15 bases lay in between. CDR1 is SGHVS and CDR2 is FNYEAQ in the germline V gene. In DNA, the CDR3 is TGTGCCAGCAGCCCCCAGTTTGGGCAGCAAGAGACCCAGTACTTC. Protein: CASSPQFGQQETQYF.

This clone was seen only once. CDR3 coding DNA: TGTGCCAGCAGTGACGTCACTAACTATGGCTACACCTTC. This encodes CASSDVTNYGYTF. This sequence joins TRBV2 and TRBJ1-2; D remains ambiguous. Germline-derived CDR1 and CDR2 are SNHLY and FYNNEI. V lost 3 bases and J lost 0, with 5 bases in between. The CDR3 length is 13 residues.

CDR3 loop: CAWSVHSTSGNTIYF. The CDR3 DNA reads as TGTGCCTGGAGTGTACACAGCACCTCTGGAAACACCATATATTTT. J is TRBJ1-3 and V is TRBV30; D is undetermined. Trimming stripped 0 bases from V and 0 bases from J, with 9 bases between. The CDR3 spans 15 residues. Germline loops: CDR1 GTSNPN, CDR2 SVGIG (reference sequence).

CDR3 loop: CASTSGVNSPLHF. The DNA of the CDR3 is TGTGCCAGCACGTCAGGGGTTAATTCACCCCTCCACTTT. The chain recombines TRBV6-5 with TRBJ1-6; D is possibly TRBD1 (6 bases). V shed 7 bases and J shed 6 bases, with 10 bases lying between them. The CDR3 loop spans 13 amino acids. Germline-derived CDR1 and CDR2 are MNHEY and SVGAGI.

CDR3 loop: CASSLGDRGGAEQYF. CDR3 in DNA: TGTGCCAGCAGTTTAGGGGACAGGGGCGGAGCCGAGCAGTACTTC. The chain is built from TRBV28 and TRBJ2-7, with TRBD1 identical over 10 bases. There are 15 residues in the CDR3. The germline V gene has CDR1 MDHEN and CDR2 SYDVKM. V shed 2 bases and J 6 bases; nucleotides not matched to a gene: 7.

This clone was found once. The V and J genes are TRBV3-1 (or the pseudogene TRBV3-2) and TRBJ1-5; TRBD1 is a possible D gene (5 bases). V gave up 6 bases and J gave up 0 bases, with 12 bases separating them. The germline V gene has CDR1 LGHDT and CDR2 YNNKEL (reference sequence). The CDR3 is 15 residues long. CDR3 loop: CASSRTPYSNQPQHF. CDR3 coding DNA: TGTGCCAGCAGTCGGACACCATATAGCAATCAGCCCCAGCATTTT.

This clone was seen just once. The rearrangement joins TRBV5-1 to TRBJ1-1; D gene unclear. This CDR3 has 14 amino acids. Trimming took 1 base from V and 4 from J, leaving 11 bases between them. The germline V gene encodes CDR1 SGHRS and CDR2 YFSETQ. In DNA form, the CDR3 reads TGCGCCAGCAGCTTGTGGGTGGAAGGCACTGAAGCTTTCTTT. As protein: CASSLWVEGTEAFF.

The rearrangement uses TRBV19 and TRBJ1-1; D is possibly TRBD1 (6 bases). This CDR3 contains 17 residues. The germline gives CDR1 LNHDA, CDR2 SQIVND (reference sequence). Trimming took off 4 bases at V and 5 bases at J, with 23 bases between the two ends. Here the CDR3 DNA reads TGTGCCAGTAGTACTAGGGGGGACCCGGGGGTCAGTACTGAAGCTTTCTTT. Protein: CASSTRGDPGVSTEAFF.

The chain carries TRBV29-1 and TRBJ1-2, with D perhaps matching TRBD1 (5 bases). Germline V lookup: CDR1 SQVTM, CDR2 ANQGSEA. V shed 5 bases and J shed 4 bases, with 11 bases lying between them. The CDR3 is 12 amino acids. CDR3 in DNA: TGCAGCGTTCGACAGTCTCTCTATGGCTACACCTTC. Its translation is CSVRQSLYGYTF.

On this clone: Distinct nucleotide sequences in the sample also encode this CDR3. The genes are TRBV7-9 and TRBJ1-1; 9 bases align to TRBD1. The CDR3 contains 14 residues. The germline V gene encodes CDR1 SEHNR and CDR2 FQNEAQ (reference sequence). Unmatched junction bases numbered 6, after V lost 5 bases and J lost 5 bases. Written as DNA, the CDR3 is TGTGCCAGCAGCCCCGACAGGGGGTTTACTGAAGCTTTCTTT. Translating it yields CASSPDRGFTEAFF. Supplemented by reference TRBV7-9 and TRBJ1-1, the full variable domain reads DTGVSQNPRHKITKRGQNVTFRCDPISEHNRLYWYRQTLGQGPEFLTYFQNEAQLEKSRLLSDRFSAERPKGSFSTLEIQRTEQGDSAMYLCASSPDRGFTEAFFGQGTRLTVV.

The rearrangement uses TRBV11-2 and TRBJ2-1; TRBD1 might be the D (5 bases). In germline, CDR1 is SGHAT, CDR2 FQNNGV. The V and J ends lost 3 bases and 9 bases respectively, with 18 bases between them. CDR3 size: 15 residues. The CDR3 DNA follows: TGTGCCAGCAGCTTTTATGGCCAGGATAGGGGTGAGCAGTTCTTC. Translating gives CASSFYGQDRGEQFF.

This clone showed up just a few times. The genes are TRBV3-1 (or the pseudogene TRBV3-2) and TRBJ2-7; D assignment may be TRBD1 or TRBD2 (6 bases each). The CDR3 covers 14 residues. Germline V CDR1 and CDR2: LGHDT, YNNKEL (reference sequence). V lost 5 bases, J lost 6 bases, and 17 bases lay in between. The CDR3: CASSVKLQGGEQYF. As DNA, the CDR3 is TGTGCCAGCAGCGTCAAGTTACAGGGAGGCGAGCAGTACTTC.